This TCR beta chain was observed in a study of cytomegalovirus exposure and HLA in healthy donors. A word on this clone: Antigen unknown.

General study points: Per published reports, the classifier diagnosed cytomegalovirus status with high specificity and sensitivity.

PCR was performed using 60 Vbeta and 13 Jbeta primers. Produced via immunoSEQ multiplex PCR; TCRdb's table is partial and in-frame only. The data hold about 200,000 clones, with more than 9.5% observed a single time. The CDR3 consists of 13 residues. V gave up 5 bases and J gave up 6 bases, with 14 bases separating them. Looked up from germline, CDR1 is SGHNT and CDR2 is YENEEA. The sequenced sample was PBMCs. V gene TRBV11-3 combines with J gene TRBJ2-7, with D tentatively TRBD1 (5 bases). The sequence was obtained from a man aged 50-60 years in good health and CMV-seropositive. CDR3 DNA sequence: TGTGCCAGCAGCCTCACTCAGGGTAGCGAGCAGTACTTC. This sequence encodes CASSLTQGSEQYF.